The 6 T cell receptor beta chains below were found in one sample sequenced in a study of CD8 T cells in ankylosing spondylitis. In TCRdb, the 5' RACE reads were re-called with MiXCR into one record per CDR3 protein. Of about 240,000 distinct CDR3 sequences in the sample, 8% to 9.5% are singletons; the top ten hold about 6.8%. The sample comprised blood, either unsorted or a sorted T cell fraction (not recorded which). These TCRs come from a male donor with ankylosing spondylitis or in good health (not recorded which).

This clonotype has just a few counts. The chain has TRBV6-1 and TRBJ2-7; 8 positions agree with TRBD1. The CDR3 is 13 amino acids. Germline V gene sequence: CDR1 MNHNS, CDR2 SASEGT. V dropped 7 bases and J dropped 3; count of bases not matched to a gene: 5. The CDR3: CASKAGQVYEQYF. Here the CDR3 DNA reads TGTGCCAGCAAGGCGGGACAGGTCTACGAGCAGTACTTC.

In its sample, this clonotype was seen many times. The rearrangement links TRBV9 to TRBJ2-5; D call uncertain. Trimming took 4 bases from V and 4 from J, leaving 23 bases between them. CDR3 length equals 17 residues. Germline values: CDR1 SGDLS, CDR2 YYNGEE. CDR3 in DNA: TGTGCCAGCAGCCCGTCCGGGTCTGCAGAATGGGGAGAGACCCAGTACTTC. Protein: CASSPSGSAEWGETQYF.

As for this clonotype: A much larger clone differs from this one at a single base, so this may be a read error. The chain uses TRBV6-1 and TRBJ1-6; D may be TRBD1 (5 bases). This CDR3 is 13 amino acids long. V lost 1 base to trimming and J lost 12 bases, with 10 bases between them. Germline V gene data show CDR1 as MNHNS and CDR2 as SASEGT. The DNA for the CDR3 is TGTGCCAGCAGTGAAGGGGGCCCGGGACCCCTCCACTTT. Protein: CASSEGGPGPLHF.

This clonotype was detected many times. The chain combines TRBV29-1 with TRBJ1-1, with 7 bases identical to TRBD1. V dropped 4 bases and J dropped 8; count of bases not matched to a gene: 16. Germline CDR1 and CDR2: SQVTM and ANQGSEA. The CDR3 is 15 amino acids. For the CDR3, the DNA is TGCAGCGTTGGGGTCTCGGGACAGTTTAAAATCGAAGCTTTCTTT. Its translation: CSVGVSGQFKIEAFF.

This clonotype was counted a few times. This sequence joins TRBV20-1 and TRBJ1-5; D may be TRBD1 (5 bases). Germline V gene lookup returns CDR1 DFQATT and CDR2 SNEGSKA (reference sequence). CDR3 length: 14 residues. Trimming took 5 bases from V and 6 from J, leaving 17 bases between them. The CDR3 here is CSARRRRGPQPQHF. The CDR3 DNA reads as TGCAGTGCTCGCCGGAGGCGGGGCCCTCAGCCCCAGCATTTT.

This clonotype was seen many times. The CDR3 loop reads CASSVRYMASEILSYEQYF. CDR3 sequence (DNA): TGTGCCAGCAGCGTACGGTATATGGCTAGCGAAATACTCTCCTACGAGCAGTACTTC. The chain couples TRBV9 to TRBJ2-7, with D tentatively TRBD2 (6 bases). Trimming removed 1 base from V and 0 bases from J, with 23 bases in between. The CDR3 length is 19 residues. Germline V gene sequence: CDR1 SGDLS, CDR2 YYNGEE.